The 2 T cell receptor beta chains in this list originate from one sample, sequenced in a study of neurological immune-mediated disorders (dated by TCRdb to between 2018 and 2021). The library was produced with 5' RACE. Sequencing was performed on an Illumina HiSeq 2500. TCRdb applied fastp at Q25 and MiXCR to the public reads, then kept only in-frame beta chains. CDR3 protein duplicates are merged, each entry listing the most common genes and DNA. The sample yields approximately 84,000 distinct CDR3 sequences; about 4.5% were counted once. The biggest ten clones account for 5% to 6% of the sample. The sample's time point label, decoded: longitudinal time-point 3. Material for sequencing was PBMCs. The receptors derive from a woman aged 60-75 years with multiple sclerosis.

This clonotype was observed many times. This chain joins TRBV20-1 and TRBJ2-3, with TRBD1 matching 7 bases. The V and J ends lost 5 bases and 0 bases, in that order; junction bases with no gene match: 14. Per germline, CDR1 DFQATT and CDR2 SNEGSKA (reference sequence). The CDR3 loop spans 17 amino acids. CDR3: CSAWSYRGGTSTDTQYF. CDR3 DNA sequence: TGCAGTGCTTGGAGCTACAGGGGCGGAACTAGCACAGATACGCAGTATTTT.

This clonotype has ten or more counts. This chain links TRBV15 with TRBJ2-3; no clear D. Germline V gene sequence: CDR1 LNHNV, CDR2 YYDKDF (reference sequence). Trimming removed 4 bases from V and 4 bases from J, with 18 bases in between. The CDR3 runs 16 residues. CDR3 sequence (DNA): TGTGCCACCAGCAACCCCGATAGGGCCGGCGCAGATACGCAGTATTTT. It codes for CATSNPDRAGADTQYF.